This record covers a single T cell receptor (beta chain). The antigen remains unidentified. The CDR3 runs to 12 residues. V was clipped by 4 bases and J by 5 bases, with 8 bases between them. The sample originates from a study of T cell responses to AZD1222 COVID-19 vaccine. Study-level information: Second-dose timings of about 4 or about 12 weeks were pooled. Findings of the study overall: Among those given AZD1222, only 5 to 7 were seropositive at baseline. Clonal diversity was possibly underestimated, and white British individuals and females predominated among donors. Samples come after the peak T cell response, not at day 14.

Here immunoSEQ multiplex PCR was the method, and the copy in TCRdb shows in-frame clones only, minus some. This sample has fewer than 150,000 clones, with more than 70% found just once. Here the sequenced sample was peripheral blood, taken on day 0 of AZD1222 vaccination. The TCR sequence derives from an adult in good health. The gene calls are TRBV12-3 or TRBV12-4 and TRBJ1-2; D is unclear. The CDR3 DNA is TGTGCCAGCAGTTCCGACGGTTATGGCTACACCTTC. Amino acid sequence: CASSSDGYGYTF.